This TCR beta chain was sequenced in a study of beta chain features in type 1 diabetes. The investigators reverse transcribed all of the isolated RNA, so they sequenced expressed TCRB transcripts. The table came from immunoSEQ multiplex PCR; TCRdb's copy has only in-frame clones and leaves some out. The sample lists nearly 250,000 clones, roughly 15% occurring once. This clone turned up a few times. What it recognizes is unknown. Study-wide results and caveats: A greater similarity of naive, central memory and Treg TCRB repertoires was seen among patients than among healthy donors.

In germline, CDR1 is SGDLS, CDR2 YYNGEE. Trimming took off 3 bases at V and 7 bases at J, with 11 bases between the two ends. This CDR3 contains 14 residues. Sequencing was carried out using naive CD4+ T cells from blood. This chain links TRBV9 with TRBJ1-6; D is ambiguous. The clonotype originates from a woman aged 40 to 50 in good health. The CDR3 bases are TGTGCCAGCAGCGCGGTAGGGAGGAATTCACCCCTCCACTTT. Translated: CASSAVGRNSPLHF.